This TCR beta chain was captured by sequencing in a study of identical twins. Regarding the study as a whole: Zero-insertion results could be subject to partial confounding by invariant MAIT and iNKT cells. Recombination models fit unrelated individuals' TCR alpha sharing but underestimated twins'.

Donors uniformly comprised healthy Caucasians. A universal primer site was incorporated via template switching, and the cDNA contained unique molecular identifiers. Each CDR3 protein is one row after TCRdb ran MiXCR on the 5' RACE reads. The data hold approximately 600,000 distinct CDR3 sequences, with about 7.6% observed a single time. This clonotype was observed at least ten times. The antigen is unknown. Trimming took 2 bases from V and 0 from J, leaving 15 bases between them. Germline CDR1 and CDR2: KGHDR and SFDVKD. There are 18 residues in the CDR3. The data also belong to a second study, concerning yellow fever vaccine responses in identical twins.

This receptor was identified in a woman under 30 in good health. The source material was PBMCs. The chain couples TRBV24-1 to TRBJ2-2, with D perhaps matching TRBD1 or TRBD2 (5 bases each). The CDR3 DNA follows: TGTGCCACCAGTGATTCTCCCGGGGCCAGGACGAACACCGGGGAGCTGTTTTTT. Residues: CATSDSPGARTNTGELFF.